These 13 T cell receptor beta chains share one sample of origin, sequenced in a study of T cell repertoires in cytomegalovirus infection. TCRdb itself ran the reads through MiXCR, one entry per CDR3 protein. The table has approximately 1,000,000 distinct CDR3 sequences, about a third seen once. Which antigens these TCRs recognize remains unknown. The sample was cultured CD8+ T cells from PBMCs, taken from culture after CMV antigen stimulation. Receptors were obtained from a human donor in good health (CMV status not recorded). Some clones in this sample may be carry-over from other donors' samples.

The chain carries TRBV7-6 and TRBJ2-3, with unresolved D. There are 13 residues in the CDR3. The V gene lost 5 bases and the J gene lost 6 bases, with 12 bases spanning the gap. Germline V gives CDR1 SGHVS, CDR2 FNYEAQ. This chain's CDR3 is CASSTYDPDTQYF. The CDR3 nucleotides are TGTGCCAGCAGCACCTACGACCCCGATACGCAGTATTTT.

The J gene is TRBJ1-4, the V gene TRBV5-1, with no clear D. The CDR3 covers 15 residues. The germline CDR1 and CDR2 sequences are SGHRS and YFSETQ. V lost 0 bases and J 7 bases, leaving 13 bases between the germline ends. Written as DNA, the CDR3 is TGCGCCAGCAGCTTGGACGGCGCCCGGAGTGAAAAACTGTTTTTT. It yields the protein CASSLDGARSEKLFF.

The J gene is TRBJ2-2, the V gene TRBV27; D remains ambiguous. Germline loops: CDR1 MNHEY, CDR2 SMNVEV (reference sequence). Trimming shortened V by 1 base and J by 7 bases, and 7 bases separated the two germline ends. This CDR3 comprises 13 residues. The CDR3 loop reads CASSLLEIGELFF. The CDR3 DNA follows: TGTGCCAGCAGTTTATTAGAGATCGGGGAGCTGTTTTTT.

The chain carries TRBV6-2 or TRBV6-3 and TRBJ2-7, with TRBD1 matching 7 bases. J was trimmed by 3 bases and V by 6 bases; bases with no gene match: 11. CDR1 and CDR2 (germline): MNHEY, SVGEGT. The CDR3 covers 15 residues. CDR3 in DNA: TGTGCCAGCAGCGTAGGGGGCCCTTTTCTCTACGAGCAGTACGTC. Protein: CASSVGGPFLYEQYV.

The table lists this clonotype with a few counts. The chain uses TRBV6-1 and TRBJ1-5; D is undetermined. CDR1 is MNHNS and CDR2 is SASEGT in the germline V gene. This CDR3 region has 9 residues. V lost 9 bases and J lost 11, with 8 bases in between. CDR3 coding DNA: TGTGCCAGTGACGAGGCCCAGCATTTT. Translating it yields CASDEAQHF.

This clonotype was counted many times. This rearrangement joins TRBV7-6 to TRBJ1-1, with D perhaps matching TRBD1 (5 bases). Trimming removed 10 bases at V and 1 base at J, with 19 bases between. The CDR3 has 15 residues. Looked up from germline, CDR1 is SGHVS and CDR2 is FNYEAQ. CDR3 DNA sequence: TGTGCCATCCGGCCCCCCGAGGGACCGAACACTGAAGCTTTCTTT. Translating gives CAIRPPEGPNTEAFF.

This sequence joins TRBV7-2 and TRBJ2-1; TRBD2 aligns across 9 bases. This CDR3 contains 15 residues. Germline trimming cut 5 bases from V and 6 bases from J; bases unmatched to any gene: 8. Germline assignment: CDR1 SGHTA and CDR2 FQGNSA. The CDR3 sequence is CASSSLAGRSNEQFF. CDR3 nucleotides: TGTGCCAGCAGCAGTCTAGCGGGGAGAAGCAATGAGCAGTTCTTC.

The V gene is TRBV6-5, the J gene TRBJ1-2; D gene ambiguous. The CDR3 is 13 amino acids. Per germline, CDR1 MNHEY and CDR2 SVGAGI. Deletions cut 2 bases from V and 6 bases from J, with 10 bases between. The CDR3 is CASSYGLGDGYTF. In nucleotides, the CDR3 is TGTGCCAGCAGTTACGGCCTTGGGGATGGCTACACCTTC.

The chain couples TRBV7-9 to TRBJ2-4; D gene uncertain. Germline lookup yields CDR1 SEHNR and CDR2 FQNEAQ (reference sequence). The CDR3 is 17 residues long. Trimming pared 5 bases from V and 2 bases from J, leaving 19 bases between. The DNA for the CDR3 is TGTGCCAGCAGCCCCGACTTGAGCGAGGATCCCAAAAACATTCAGTACTTC. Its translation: CASSPDLSEDPKNIQYF.

In DNA form, the CDR3 reads TGTGCCAGCAGTCCTGAGGGGGTGGGGCAGTTCTTC. It specifies CASSPEGVGQFF. The chain joins TRBV27 to TRBJ2-1; weak D call: TRBD1 (6 bases). V lost 5 bases, J lost 12 bases, and 14 bases lay in between. The CDR3 sequence is 12 residues long. CDR1 is MNHEY and CDR2 is SMNVEV in the germline V gene (reference sequence).

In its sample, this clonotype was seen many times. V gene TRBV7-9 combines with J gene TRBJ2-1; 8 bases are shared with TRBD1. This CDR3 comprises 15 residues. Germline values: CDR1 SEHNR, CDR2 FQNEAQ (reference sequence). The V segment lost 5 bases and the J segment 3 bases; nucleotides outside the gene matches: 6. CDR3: CASSPRQGRYNEQFF. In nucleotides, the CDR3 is TGTGCCAGCAGCCCTCGACAGGGGCGCTACAATGAGCAGTTCTTC.

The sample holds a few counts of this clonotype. CDR3 amino acids: CAISEGGGADGYTF. As DNA, the CDR3 is TGTGCCATCAGTGAGGGGGGGGGAGCGGATGGCTACACCTTC. The V and J genes are TRBV10-3 and TRBJ1-2, with D perhaps TRBD1 (5 bases). Germline V gene sequence: CDR1 ENHRY, CDR2 SYGVKD. V lost 2 bases, J lost 6 bases, and 13 bases lay in between. The length of the CDR3 is 14 residues.

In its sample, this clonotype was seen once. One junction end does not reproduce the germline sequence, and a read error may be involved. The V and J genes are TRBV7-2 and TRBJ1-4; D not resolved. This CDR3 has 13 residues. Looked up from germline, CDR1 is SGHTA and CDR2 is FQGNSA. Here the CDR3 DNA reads TGTGCCAGCAGATTAGTCCGTAATGAAAAACTGTTTTTT. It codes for CASRLVRNEKLFF.